The 19 T cell receptor beta chains in this list originate from one sample, sequenced in a study of tissue T cells after allogeneic stem cell transplantation. Profiling relied on immunoSEQ multiplex PCR, and the TCRdb table lists in-frame clones only, not all of them. The sample records about 6,800 clones, roughly 60% being singletons. This material consisted of duodenum tissue, taken at autopsy. The receptors were sampled from a female donor of 60 years or more with lung cancer.

The chain combines TRBV7-2 with TRBJ1-1, with D hard to call. Germline-derived CDR1 and CDR2 are SGHTA and FQGNSA. V dropped 5 bases and J dropped 2 bases, with 9 bases sitting between them. This CDR3 comprises 13 residues. CDR3 amino acids: CASSETPNTEAFF. The CDR3 bases are TGTGCCAGCAGCGAAACCCCTAACACTGAAGCTTTCTTT.

The chain is built from TRBV7-3 and TRBJ2-7; possibly TRBD1 for D (6 bases). Germline V gene lookup returns CDR1 SGHTA and CDR2 FQGTGA. CDR3 length equals 13 residues. V was shortened by 2 bases and J by 9 bases, with 14 bases between the two germline ends. The CDR3 bases are TGTGCCAGCAGCTTAGCACAGGGTGATGGGCAGTACTTC. Protein product: CASSLAQGDGQYF.

This clone has just a few counts. The chain uses TRBV7-9 and TRBJ2-3, with 16 bases aligning to TRBD2. The CDR3 has 16 residues. The V gene's germline CDR1 is SEHNR and CDR2 FQNEAQ (reference sequence). V was pared by 6 bases and J by 1 base, with 1 base of the junction left unmatched. The CDR3 here is CASRGLAGGRTDTQYF. The CDR3 region has the DNA TGTGCCAGCAGGGGACTAGCGGGGGGGCGCACAGATACGCAGTATTTT. Full variable domain (remainder filled in from reference TRBV7-9 and TRBJ2-3): DTGVSQNPRHKITKRGQNVTFRCDPISEHNRLYWYRQTLGQGPEFLTYFQNEAQLEKSRLLSDRFSAERPKGSFSTLEIQRTEQGDSAMYLCASRGLAGGRTDTQYFGPGTRLTVL.

The chain is built from TRBV7-2 and TRBJ2-3, with TRBD2 identical over 9 bases. The germline gives CDR1 SGHTA, CDR2 FQGNSA. The CDR3 consists of 16 residues. With V trimmed by 2 bases and J by 4 bases, 7 bases remained unmatched. For the CDR3, the DNA is TGTGCCAGCAGCTTATCGGTAGCGGGAGTCCCAGATACGCAGTATTTT. It is translated as CASSLSVAGVPDTQYF.

Only one count was recorded for this clone. V is TRBV7-9 and J is TRBJ2-3, with 7 bases aligning to TRBD2. Germline loops: CDR1 SEHNR, CDR2 FQNEAQ (reference sequence). The CDR3 consists of 14 residues. The ends lost 2 bases at V and 5 bases at J; junction bases unmatched: 4. CDR3 loop: CASSLSAGLDTQYF. The CDR3 DNA is TGTGCCAGCAGCTTATCAGCGGGGTTAGATACGCAGTATTTT.

The chain uses TRBV9 and TRBJ2-1, with D perhaps matching TRBD2 (6 bases). The V and J ends lost 0 bases and 2 bases respectively, with 12 bases between them. Germline V gives CDR1 SGDLS, CDR2 YYNGEE. The CDR3 is made up of 16 amino acids. CDR3 nucleotides: TGTGCCAGCAGCGTAGCTCCGGGAGAACCCTACAATGAGCAGTTCTTC. Residues: CASSVAPGEPYNEQFF.

V usage is TRBV5-1 and J usage is TRBJ2-7, with D possibly matching TRBD1 (6 bases). Trimming took 0 bases from V and 3 from J, leaving 7 bases between them. CDR3 size: 13 residues. Germline lookup yields CDR1 SGHRS and CDR2 YFSETQ. The chain's CDR3 is CASSLGGRYEQYF. CDR3 DNA: TGCGCCAGCAGCTTGGGGGGGCGCTACGAGCAGTACTTC.

This clone was counted between two and nine times. This specimen includes other DNA sequences encoding the same CDR3. The rearrangement uses TRBV5-1 and TRBJ1-5; no reliable D call. V lost 0 bases and J 0 bases, leaving 4 bases between the germline ends. This CDR3 comprises 14 residues. Germline lookup yields CDR1 SGHRS and CDR2 YFSETQ. CDR3 sequence: CASSLGNSNQPQHF. The CDR3 DNA follows: TGCGCCAGCAGCTTGGGGAATAGCAATCAGCCCCAGCATTTT.

This clone came up once. This chain connects TRBV6-2 or TRBV6-3 to TRBJ2-7, with 7 bases aligning to TRBD1. The CDR3 has 14 amino acids. The germline CDR1 and CDR2 sequences are MNHEY and SVGEGT. J gave up 4 bases and V 2 bases, and 5 bases lay outside the gene matches. In nucleotides, the CDR3 is TGTGCCAGCAGTTACGCAGGGGGAAAATACGAGCAGTACTTC. It codes for CASSYAGGKYEQYF.

This CDR3 reads CASSQDLSGGRETQYF. The CDR3 DNA reads as TGCGCCAGCAGCCAGGACCTCTCGGGGGGCAGAGAGACCCAGTACTTC. The chain joins TRBV4-1 to TRBJ2-5, with D possibly TRBD2 on 7 matching bases. CDR1 and CDR2 (germline): MGHRA, YSYEKL. This CDR3 is 16 amino acids long. Trimming removed 3 bases at V and 4 bases at J, with 18 bases between.

The chain couples TRBV6-6 to TRBJ1-1, with a weak D call TRBD1 (5 bases). The CDR3 extends over 13 amino acids. Trimming removed 2 bases at V and 5 bases at J, with 9 bases between. Germline CDR1 reads MNHNY; CDR2 reads SVGAGI (reference sequence). CDR3 in amino acids: CASSYQGSTEAFF. In DNA, the CDR3 is TGTGCCAGCAGTTACCAGGGATCGACTGAAGCTTTCTTT.

This chain joins TRBV11-3 and TRBJ2-3; a possible D gene is TRBD2 (5 bases). Germline V lookup: CDR1 SGHNT, CDR2 YENEEA. V lost 3 bases to trimming and J lost 0 bases, with 10 bases between them. The CDR3 consists of 15 residues. CDR3 nucleotide sequence: TGTGCCAGCAGCTTTCGGAGGTATAGCACAGATACGCAGTATTTT. Translation: CASSFRRYSTDTQYF.

CDR3 in amino acids: CASSPRGGGKGELFF. CDR3 nucleotides: TGTGCCAGCAGCCCGCGAGGAGGGGGGAAGGGGGAGCTGTTTTTT. J is TRBJ2-2 and V is TRBV9, with D perhaps being TRBD1 or TRBD2 (6 bases each). The germline gives CDR1 SGDLS, CDR2 YYNGEE. The CDR3 contains 15 residues. V gave up 4 bases and J gave up 8 bases, with 18 bases separating them.

The J gene is TRBJ1-1, the V gene TRBV7-9; D perhaps matches TRBD1 (6 bases). The ends were cut back, 6 bases at V and 1 base at J, with 15 bases in the middle. The CDR3 sequence is 15 residues long. Germline loops: CDR1 SEHNR, CDR2 FQNEAQ (reference sequence). CDR3 region: CASRPTGTRNTEAFF. CDR3 nucleotides: TGTGCCAGCAGACCGACCGGGACAAGGAACACTGAAGCTTTCTTT.

This clone appeared a few times. V usage is TRBV18 and J usage is TRBJ1-2; D uncertain. The CDR3 covers 16 residues. Germline V gene sequence: CDR1 KGHSH, CDR2 LQKENI. The V end lost 1 base, the J end lost 4 bases, and 16 bases lay between the germline ends. CDR3 in amino acids: CASSPQLGLAGYGYTF. The CDR3, as DNA: TGTGCCAGCTCACCACAGCTGGGGTTGGCGGGCTATGGCTACACCTTC.

J is TRBJ2-7 and V is TRBV6-5, with TRBD1 as a possible D gene (5 bases). This CDR3 comprises 13 residues. CDR1 is MNHEY, CDR2 SVGAGI, per germline. Between the trimmed V and J ends, which lost 2 bases and 5 bases, there was a span of 10 bases. As DNA, the CDR3 is TGTGCCAGCAGTTACGAAGCAGGGAACGAGCAGTACTTC. Amino acids: CASSYEAGNEQYF.

The chain couples TRBV18 to TRBJ2-3; D is possibly TRBD2 (5 bases). V was cut by 0 bases and J by 2 bases, with 12 bases left in between. This CDR3 is built from 16 residues. CDR1 KGHSH and CDR2 LQKENI come from the germline V gene. The CDR3 coding sequence is TGTGCCAGCTCACCACCCTACGGGATTCCCACAGATACGCAGTATTTT. Its translation is CASSPPYGIPTDTQYF.

The genes are TRBV5-1 and TRBJ2-1; D tentatively reads TRBD1 or TRBD2 (5 bases each). V lost 4 bases, J lost 2 bases, and 13 bases lay in between. CDR1 is SGHRS, CDR2 YFSETQ, per germline. The CDR3 length is 15 residues. The CDR3 reads CASSIGDLPYNEQFF. The CDR3 region has the DNA TGCGCCAGCAGCATCGGGGACCTACCCTACAATGAGCAGTTCTTC.

V is TRBV29-1 and J is TRBJ2-1, with D possibly matching TRBD1 (7 bases). Germline lookup yields CDR1 SQVTM and CDR2 ANQGSEA. V was trimmed by 8 bases and J by 3 bases, leaving 17 bases between them. The CDR3 loop spans 14 amino acids. The CDR3 bases are TGCAGCACAGCGCGGGACAGTAACTACAATGAGCAGTTCTTC. Amino acids: CSTARDSNYNEQFF.